Each of the 6 T cell receptor beta chains below was sequenced from the same sample in a study of OX40 agonist ivuxolimab in advanced cancers. Here immunoSEQ multiplex PCR was the method, and the copy in TCRdb shows in-frame clones only, minus some. Of approximately 50,000 clones in the sample, roughly nine tenths were seen once. The starting material was CD4+ or CD8+ T cells sorted from blood, obtained in a trial of the OX40 agonist ivuxolimab. The receptors stem from an adult with an advanced solid tumor such as melanoma, head and neck, liver or kidney cancer.

The sample holds one count of this clone. A junction boundary mismatches the germline segment, possibly from a read error. The CDR3 region has the DNA TGTGCCAGTGGTATGACAGCGGGCTACGAGCAGTACTTC. Protein sequence: CASGMTAGYEQYF. The chain recombines TRBV19 with TRBJ2-7; D may be TRBD2 (6 bases). Germline V gene sequence: CDR1 LNHDA, CDR2 SQIVND (reference sequence). The CDR3 consists of 13 residues.

J is TRBJ2-1 and V is TRBV6-5; D might be TRBD1 (6 bases). The length of the CDR3 is 16 residues. Looked up from germline, CDR1 is MNHEY and CDR2 is SVGAGI. With 2 bases removed from V and 6 bases from J, the gap between germline ends came to 17 bases. The CDR3 is CASSYQGQPAINEQFF. The CDR3 DNA reads TGTGCCAGCAGTTACCAAGGACAGCCAGCCATCAATGAGCAGTTCTTC.

V is TRBV5-5 and J is TRBJ1-1; possibly TRBD1 for D (5 bases). Trimming removed 3 bases from V and 0 bases from J, with 9 bases in between. This CDR3 has 14 amino acids. Germline values: CDR1 SGHKS, CDR2 YYEKEE (reference sequence). Here the CDR3 DNA reads TGTGCCAGCAGCTCACGAGGGGTGAACACTGAAGCTTTCTTT. Amino acid sequence: CASSSRGVNTEAFF.

The CDR3 spells CASSSTGEDTGELFF. In nucleotides, the CDR3 is TGTGCCAGCAGCTCGACAGGGGAGGACACCGGGGAGCTGTTTTTT. V is TRBV5-8 and J is TRBJ2-2, with 8 nucleotides matching TRBD1. This CDR3 comprises 15 residues. Unmatched junction bases numbered 4, after V lost 3 bases and J lost 3 bases. Germline V gene data show CDR1 as SGHTS and CDR2 as YDEGEE.

The chain is built from TRBV10-1 and TRBJ2-1; perhaps TRBD2 as D (6 bases). Trimming removed 6 bases at V and 7 bases at J, with 19 bases between. Germline values: CDR1 WNHNN, CDR2 SYGVQD (reference sequence). The CDR3 consists of 15 residues. Here the CDR3 DNA reads TGCGCCAGCAGACCCCTAGCGTCGGGGTGGAATGAGCAGTTCTTC. This encodes CASRPLASGWNEQFF.

This chain uses TRBV9 with TRBJ2-1; 8 bases map to TRBD2. Germline CDR1 reads SGDLS; CDR2 reads YYNGEE. After removal of 2 bases from V and 4 bases from J, the junction contained 5 bases not matched to a gene. The CDR3 has 15 amino acids. The CDR3 region has the DNA TGTGCCAGCAGCGTTAGCGGGGCCGATTACAATGAGCAGTTCTTC. This gives the protein CASSVSGADYNEQFF.